This T cell receptor (beta chain) was recovered during a study of T cell responses to AZD1222 COVID-19 vaccine. Trimming removed 8 bases at V and 4 bases at J, with 18 bases between. The CDR3 runs 15 residues. Libraries were prepared by immunoSEQ multiplex PCR; TCRdb keeps only in-frame clonotypes and omits some of them. The sample carries about 110,000 clones, almost 90% recorded once. To note about this clone: Antigen specificity is unknown.

Study results and caveats: Regions left unmutated in variants are reportedly the target of nearly half of spike-specific TCRs.

Sequenced here: peripheral blood, sampled on day 0 of AZD1222 vaccination. The source of this sequence is an adult in good health. The gene calls are TRBV23-1 and TRBJ1-5; D is possibly TRBD1 (6 bases). TRBV23-1 is an ORF for which the function is uncertain. CDR3: CASPRGGGENQPQHF. The DNA for the CDR3 is TGCGCCAGCCCCCGGGGAGGGGGAGAAAATCAGCCCCAGCATTTT.